Below are 6 T cell receptor beta chains sequenced from a single sample in a study of CD8 T cells in ankylosing spondylitis (dated by TCRdb to the late 2010s). To prepare the library, 5' RACE was applied. The listed sequencing device is Illumina HiSeq 2500. In-frame beta chains were kept once TCRdb had trimmed the public reads at Q25 with fastp and called clones with MiXCR. Identical CDR3 proteins give one entry, which carries the most common genes and DNA. Counted in this sample were about 350,000 distinct CDR3 sequences; roughly 20% of them appeared once. Less than 15% of the sample comes from the top ten. The material sequenced was blood, either unsorted or a sorted T cell fraction (not recorded which). These receptors were obtained from a male donor with ankylosing spondylitis or in good health (not recorded which).

The sample holds a few counts of this clonotype. The V and J genes are TRBV7-2 and TRBJ2-3, with D possibly TRBD1 on 6 matching bases. This CDR3 is 17 amino acids long. CDR1 is SGHTA and CDR2 is FQGNSA in the germline V gene. Trimming stripped 4 bases from V and 3 bases from J, with 20 bases between. CDR3: CASSSPQGVRRTDTQYF. CDR3 nucleotides: TGTGCCAGCAGCTCCCCACAGGGTGTTAGAAGGACAGATACGCAGTATTTT.

The CDR3 sequence is CASSLGGIAFTTYEQYF. CDR3 nucleotide sequence: TGTGCCAGCAGCTTAGGGGGGATAGCGTTTACTACCTACGAGCAGTACTTC. The rearrangement joins TRBV7-8 to TRBJ2-7; D could derive from TRBD1 or TRBD2 (5 bases each). There are 17 residues in the CDR3. Trimming took off 1 base at V and 2 bases at J, with 18 bases between the two ends. The germline V gene has CDR1 SGHVS and CDR2 FQNEAQ.

The chain carries TRBV4-2 and TRBJ2-3; 9 bases map to TRBD2. Losses at the gene ends were 2 bases for V and 0 bases for J; bases not matched to a gene: 6. The CDR3 extends over 17 amino acids. Germline-derived CDR1 and CDR2 are LGHNA and YNFKEQ. The CDR3 DNA is TGTGCCAGCAGCCAATTACTAGCGGGCGATAGCACAGATACGCAGTATTTT. This translates into CASSQLLAGDSTDTQYF.

In its sample, this clonotype was seen a few times. CDR3 DNA: TGTGCCAGCAGTGAATTTGGGACCCAGTACTTC. This encodes CASSEFGTQYF. The chain recombines TRBV25-1 with TRBJ2-5; the D is unclear. V was clipped by 1 base and J by 7 bases, with 4 bases between them. The CDR3 is made up of 11 amino acids. The germline gives CDR1 MGHDK, CDR2 SYGVNS. The variable domain in full, completed from reference TRBV25-1 and TRBJ2-5, reads EADIYQTPRYLVIGTGKKITLECSQTMGHDKMYWYQQDPGMELHLIHYSYGVNSTEKGDLSSESTVSRIRTEHFPLTLESARPSHTSQYLCASSEFGTQYFGPGTRLLVL.

CDR3 sequence: CASSSQGGDLAGELFF. As DNA, the CDR3 is TGTGCCAGCAGCTCCCAGGGCGGTGACCTGGCCGGGGAGCTGTTTTTT. The V call is TRBV11-2, the J call TRBJ2-2; tentative D call: TRBD1 (5 bases). The germline gives CDR1 SGHAT, CDR2 FQNNGV. Trimming shortened V by 4 bases and J by 6 bases, and 18 bases separated the two germline ends. This CDR3 is built from 16 residues. Complete variable domain (other parts from reference TRBV11-2 and TRBJ2-2): EAGVAQSPRYKIIEKRQSVAFWCNPISGHATLYWYQQILGQGPKLLIQFQNNGVVDDSQLPKDRFSAERLKGVDSTLKIQPAKLEDSAVYLCASSSQGGDLAGELFFGEGSRLTVL.

This chain joins TRBV20-1 and TRBJ2-6; possible D gene TRBD2, 6 bases. Germline CDR1 is DFQATT and CDR2 is SNEGSKA (reference sequence). V was shortened by 5 bases and J by 4 bases, with 18 bases between the two germline ends. CDR3 length: 16 residues. Here the CDR3 reads CSASGTGRSGANVLTF. CDR3 nucleotides: TGCAGTGCTTCCGGGACTGGAAGAAGCGGGGCCAACGTCCTGACTTTC.